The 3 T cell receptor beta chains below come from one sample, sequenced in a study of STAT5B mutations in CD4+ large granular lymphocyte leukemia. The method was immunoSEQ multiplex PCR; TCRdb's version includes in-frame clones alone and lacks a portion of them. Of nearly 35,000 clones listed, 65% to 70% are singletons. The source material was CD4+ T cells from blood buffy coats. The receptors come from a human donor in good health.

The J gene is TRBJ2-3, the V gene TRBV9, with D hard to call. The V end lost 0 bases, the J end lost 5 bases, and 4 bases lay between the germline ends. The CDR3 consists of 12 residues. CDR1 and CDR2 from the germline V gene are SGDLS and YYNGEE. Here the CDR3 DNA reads TGTGCCAGCAGCGTAGTGGGAGATACGCAGTATTTT. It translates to CASSVVGDTQYF.

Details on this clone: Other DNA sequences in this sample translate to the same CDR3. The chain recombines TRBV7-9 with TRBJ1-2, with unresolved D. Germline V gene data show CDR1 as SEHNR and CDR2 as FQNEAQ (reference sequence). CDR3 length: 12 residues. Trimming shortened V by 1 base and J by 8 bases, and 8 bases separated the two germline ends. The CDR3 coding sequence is TGTGCCAGCAGCTTAGACGCGGGAGGCTACACCTTC. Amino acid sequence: CASSLDAGGYTF. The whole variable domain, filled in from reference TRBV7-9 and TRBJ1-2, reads DTGVSQNPRHKITKRGQNVTFRCDPISEHNRLYWYRQTLGQGPEFLTYFQNEAQLEKSRLLSDRFSAERPKGSFSTLEIQRTEQGDSAMYLCASSLDAGGYTFGSGTRLTVV.

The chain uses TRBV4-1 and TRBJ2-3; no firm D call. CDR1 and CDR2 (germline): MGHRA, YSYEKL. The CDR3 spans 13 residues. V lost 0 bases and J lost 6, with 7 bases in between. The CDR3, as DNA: TGCGCCAGCAGCCAAGATCCGCGGGATACGCAGTATTTT. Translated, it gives CASSQDPRDTQYF.